This T cell receptor (beta chain) was found in a study of control samples from healthy donors and cancer patients. This clone was recorded only once. Generated by immunoSEQ multiplex PCR, the TCRdb table keeps only in-frame clones and is missing some. The sample yields under 450,000 clones, about nine tenths seen once. The CDR3 has 13 amino acids. V was cut by 2 bases and J by 5 bases, with 9 bases left in between. Per the germline V gene, CDR1 is MNHEY and CDR2 is SMNVEV (reference sequence). This sequence originates from a man aged 35-49 years with head and neck cancer. Sample: PBMCs. The chain uses TRBV27 and TRBJ1-1; TRBD1 might be the D (6 bases). CDR3 in DNA: TGTGCCAGCAGTTTAGGGGGGGCAACTGAAGCTTTCTTT. Protein: CASSLGGATEAFF.